The 3 T cell receptor beta chains reported below all come from one sample, sequenced in a study of T cells in Graves' hyperthyroidism and ophthalmopathy. Amplification yielded TCR beta CDR3 regions, with RNA transcripts as the source. A first-round RT-PCR of the TCR CDR3 used the HTBI primer set. TCRdb analysed the multiplex PCR reads with MiXCR anew, one entry per CDR3 protein. The table records hundreds of thousands of distinct CDR3 sequences, over 35% of them present only once. Sequencing was carried out using blood. These receptors were collected from a man aged 18 to 30 with Graves' hyperthyroidism.

CDR3 loop: CASSGGSQQYF. DNA of the CDR3: TGTGCCAGCAGCGGGGGGTCCCAGCAGTACTTC. The chain combines TRBV9 with TRBJ2-7; the D gene could be TRBD1 or TRBD2 (5 bases each). CDR1 and CDR2 from the germline V gene are SGDLS and YYNGEE. CDR3 size: 11 residues. Trimming took off 3 bases at V and 8 bases at J, with 9 bases between the two ends.

In its sample, this clonotype was seen a few times. The chain employs TRBV5-5 and TRBJ2-5; D not certain. The CDR3 is made up of 15 amino acids. CDR1 is SGHKS, CDR2 YYEKEE, per germline (reference sequence). Between the trimmed V and J ends, which lost 2 bases and 1 base, there was a span of 12 bases. Here the CDR3 reads CASSFWSRSQETQYF. As DNA, the CDR3 is TGTGCCAGCAGCTTCTGGAGCAGGAGCCAAGAGACCCAGTACTTC.

This chain joins TRBV6-6 and TRBJ1-2, with D uncertain. Germline V CDR1 and CDR2: MNHNY, SVGAGI (reference sequence). Trimming removed 7 bases from V and 1 base from J, with 10 bases in between. The CDR3 runs 13 residues. In nucleotides, the CDR3 is TGTGCCAGCAAGATCAGGAATAACTATGGCTACACCTTC. Its protein product is CASKIRNNYGYTF.